Sequencing of this TCR beta chain was carried out in a study of identical twins. In this sample, this clonotype turned up a few times. TCRdb re-analysed the 5' RACE reads in MiXCR, keeping a single row per CDR3 protein. The table has around 690,000 distinct CDR3 sequences, about 20% seen once. This same sample was also taken into another study, of T cells expressing NK-cell markers.

The receptor was isolated from a woman aged 18 to 35 in good health. The sequenced sample consisted of PBMCs.

The DNA of the CDR3 is TGTGCCAGCAGTAGGGGGGAGCGGCAGGTATATGGTGAGCAGTTCTTC. Translating gives CASSRGERQVYGEQFF. The chain recombines TRBV12-3 or TRBV12-4 with TRBJ2-1; D may correspond to TRBD1 or TRBD2 (6 bases each). There are 16 residues in the CDR3. Trimming cost V 5 bases and J 9 bases, with 23 bases left between them.